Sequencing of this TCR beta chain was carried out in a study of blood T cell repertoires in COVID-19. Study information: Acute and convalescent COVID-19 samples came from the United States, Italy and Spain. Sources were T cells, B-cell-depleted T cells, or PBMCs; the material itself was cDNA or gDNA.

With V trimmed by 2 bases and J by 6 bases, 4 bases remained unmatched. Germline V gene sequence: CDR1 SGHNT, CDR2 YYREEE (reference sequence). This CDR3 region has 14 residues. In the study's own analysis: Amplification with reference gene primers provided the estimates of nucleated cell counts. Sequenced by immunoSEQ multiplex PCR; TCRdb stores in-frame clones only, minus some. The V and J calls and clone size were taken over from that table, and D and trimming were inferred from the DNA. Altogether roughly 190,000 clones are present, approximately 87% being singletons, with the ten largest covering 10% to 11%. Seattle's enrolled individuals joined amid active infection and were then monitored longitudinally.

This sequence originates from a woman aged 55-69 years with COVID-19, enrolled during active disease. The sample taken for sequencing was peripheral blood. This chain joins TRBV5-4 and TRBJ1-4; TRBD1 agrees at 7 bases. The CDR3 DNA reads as TGTGCCAGCAGCTTCGGGACAGCCTATGAAAAACTGTTTTTT. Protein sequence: CASSFGTAYEKLFF.